This paragraph reports one T cell receptor (beta chain). Its antigen is not identified. The CDR3 runs to 15 residues. Germline V gene data show CDR1 as KGHSH and CDR2 as LQKENI. V lost 0 bases to trimming and J lost 7 bases, with 12 bases between them. The data derive from a study of cytomegalovirus exposure and HLA in healthy donors. Study-wide context: Genetic ancestry analysis placed over 75% of the 410 or so donors that were genotyped in the Caucasian-associated cluster. Study outcomes and limitations: Further analysis was carried out later, and it showed several of the most significant clusters appearing linked to common viral pathogens. Later genetic work tied a missense DCLRE1C variant to beta-chain V and J trimming. Several V segments, TRBV6-2 and TRBV6-3 among them, could not be told apart and were dropped.

PCR involved 60 Vbeta and 13 Jbeta primers. Assay: immunoSEQ multiplex PCR; the TCRdb copy retains only in-frame clones and omits some. The sample has about 160,000 clones. The sequence was obtained from a man between 25 and 39 years old in good health and CMV-seronegative. J is TRBJ1-4 and V is TRBV18, with D maybe TRBD1 (5 bases). The sample taken for sequencing was PBMCs. The CDR3 sequence: CASSPPPGRSEKLFF. The CDR3 DNA follows: TGTGCCAGCTCACCACCACCAGGGAGGAGTGAAAAACTGTTTTTT.